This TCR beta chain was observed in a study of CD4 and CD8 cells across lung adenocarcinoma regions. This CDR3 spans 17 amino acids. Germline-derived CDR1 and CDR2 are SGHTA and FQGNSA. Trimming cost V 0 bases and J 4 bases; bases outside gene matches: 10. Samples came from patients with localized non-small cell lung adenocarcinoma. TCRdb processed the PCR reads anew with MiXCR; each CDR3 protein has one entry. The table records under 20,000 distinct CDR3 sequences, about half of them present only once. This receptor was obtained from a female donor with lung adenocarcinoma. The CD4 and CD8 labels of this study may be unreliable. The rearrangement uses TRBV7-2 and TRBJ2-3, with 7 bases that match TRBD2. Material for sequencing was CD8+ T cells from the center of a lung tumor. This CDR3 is CASSLAAGLAVPDTQYF. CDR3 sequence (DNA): TGTGCCAGCAGCTTAGCCGCGGGGCTAGCGGTCCCAGATACGCAGTATTTT.